Listed below are T cell receptor beta chains from one sample, sequenced in a study of blood T cell repertoires in COVID-19. The protocol was immunoSEQ multiplex PCR, while the TCRdb copy is restricted to in-frame clones and leaves out a portion. The table records around 250,000 clones, around nine tenths of them present only once. Sequences were obtained from peripheral blood. These receptor sequences come from a woman aged 55-69 years who had recovered from COVID-19. Each CDR3 is given with its conserved first and last residue. The D gene is left open where the match is weak. Some rows have no size entry. The others give once, few or many, or a class for an expanded clone.

.,TRBV7-2,TRBJ2-7,.,14,TGTGCCAGCAGCTTCGGGCAGGGGCCCTACGAGCAGTACTTC,CASSFGQGPYEQYF
.,TRBV9,TRBJ2-7,.,14,TGTGCCAGCAGCGCCCGGGACATTGCCTACGAGCAGTACTTC,CASSARDIAYEQYF
TRBD1,TRBV4-2,TRBJ2-1,.,19,TGTGCCAGCAGCCAAAGGTGGGCTGGGGACAGTTTCCTTTCAGATGAGCAGTTCTTC,CASSQRWAGDSFLSDEQFF
.,TRBV19,TRBJ1-2,.,15,TGTGCCAGTAGTATAGGTACAGGTCCTGACTATGGCTACACCTTC,CASSIGTGPDYGYTF
.,TRBV6-4,TRBJ1-1,.,15,TGTGCCAGCAGACAGTCTTGGAGGGAGAACACTGAAGCTTTCTTT,CASRQSWRENTEAFF
.,TRBV5-4,TRBJ1-6,.,14,TGTGCCAGCAGCTTGAAGCTAGATAATTCACCCCTCCACTTT,CASSLKLDNSPLHF
.,TRBV4-2,TRBJ1-1,once,13,TGTGCCAGCAGCCAAAAGGCGGACACTGAAGCTTTCTTT,CASSQKADTEAFF
.,TRBV5-1,TRBJ2-5,.,15,TGCGCCAGCAGCTTGGCGTTAGCGGTCCAGAAGACCCAGTACTTC,CASSLALAVQKTQYF
TRBD2,TRBV28,TRBJ2-1,.,16,TGTGCCAGCAGTTTATTGGCGGGGGGGGCCTACAATGAGCAGTTCTTC,CASSLLAGGAYNEQFF
.,TRBV28,TRBJ1-1,.,11,TGTGCCATTAGCGGCGAGACTGAAGCTTTCTTT,CAISGETEAFF
TRBD1,TRBV25-1,TRBJ1-1,.,14,TGTGCCAGCGTGCGACAGGGGCTAAACACTGAAGCTTTCTTT,CASVRQGLNTEAFF
.,TRBV5-6,TRBJ1-5,.,14,TGTGCCAGCAGCTTCGGCAGGAACCCCCAGCCCCAGCATTTT,CASSFGRNPQPQHF